These 20 T cell receptor beta chains were sequenced from one sample in a study of T cells in Graves' hyperthyroidism and ophthalmopathy. RNA transcripts were the template for amplifying TCR beta CDR3 regions. HTBI primers drove first-round RT-PCR of the TCR CDR3. TCRdb re-called the multiplex PCR reads through MiXCR, storing one row per CDR3 protein. The sample carries fewer than 500,000 distinct CDR3 sequences, under 15% recorded once. Sequencing was performed on blood. The receptors were sampled from a man in his late teens or twenties with Graves' ophthalmopathy.

This clonotype occurred many times. The chain is built from TRBV3-1 and TRBJ2-5, with 8 nucleotides matching TRBD2. Germline V gene lookup returns CDR1 LGHDT and CDR2 YNNKEL (reference sequence). The CDR3 loop spans 15 amino acids. Losses at the gene ends were 3 bases for V and 4 bases for J; bases not matched to a gene: 7. The CDR3, as DNA: TGTGCCAGCAGCCAGAGCGGACTAGCCCCAGAGACCCAGTACTTC. This encodes CASSQSGLAPETQYF.

This clonotype was counted at least ten times. The chain employs TRBV11-2 and TRBJ2-1, with 9 nucleotides matching TRBD2. The V segment lost 1 base and the J segment 7 bases; nucleotides outside the gene matches: 5. The CDR3 extends over 15 amino acids. The germline V gene has CDR1 SGHAT and CDR2 FQNNGV. The CDR3 DNA reads as TGTGCCAGCAGCTTAGTCTCTAGCGGGAATAATGAGCAGTTCTTC. Amino acids: CASSLVSSGNNEQFF.

This clonotype was seen many times. V usage is TRBV6-1 and J usage is TRBJ2-5, with TRBD2 matching over 13 bases. V gave up 4 bases and J gave up 5 bases; unmatched junction bases: 4. The CDR3 extends over 15 amino acids. The germline CDR1 and CDR2 sequences are MNHNS and SASEGT. The CDR3 DNA sequence: TGTGCCAGCAGTGCCCGACTAGCGGGGGGTGAGACCCAGTACTTC. It translates to CASSARLAGGETQYF.

This clonotype was counted at least ten times. This chain connects TRBV20-1 to TRBJ2-3, with TRBD2 identical over 12 bases. Germline values: CDR1 DFQATT, CDR2 SNEGSKA (reference sequence). V dropped 2 bases and J dropped 7; count of bases not matched to a gene: 7. The CDR3 has 15 residues. CDR3 bases: TGCAGTGCTAGACCTCTAGCGGGAGGGCCACATACGCAGTATTTT. Translating it yields CSARPLAGGPHTQYF.

This chain uses TRBV7-2 with TRBJ2-4; TRBD2 agrees at 15 bases. The germline V gene has CDR1 SGHTA and CDR2 FQGNSA. Trimming took 8 bases from V and 1 from J; bases not matched to a gene: 6. This CDR3 spans 17 amino acids. This chain's CDR3 is CASRSGTSGGAKNIQYF. CDR3 sequence (DNA): TGTGCCAGCCGATCCGGGACTAGCGGGGGGGCCAAAAACATTCAGTACTTC.

This sequence joins TRBV29-1 and TRBJ2-2; D is uncertain. Germline V lookup: CDR1 SQVTM, CDR2 ANQGSEA. The CDR3 extends over 15 amino acids. V lost 0 bases and J 0 bases, leaving 8 bases between the germline ends. DNA for the CDR3: TGCAGCGTTGAAGAGAGAAGGTCGAACACCGGGGAGCTGTTTTTT. Translation: CSVEERRSNTGELFF.

Ten or more counts support this clonotype. For the CDR3, the DNA is TGTGCCAGCAGCGTAGAGGCTTTAGCGGGAGTCTACGAGCAGTACTTC. This gives the protein CASSVEALAGVYEQYF. The V gene is TRBV9, the J gene TRBJ2-7; TRBD2 aligns across 9 bases. The CDR3 spans 16 residues. The junction had 7 bases not matched to a gene; V was cut back by 0 bases and J by 3 bases. CDR1 and CDR2 (germline): SGDLS, YYNGEE.

This clonotype has ten or more counts. This sequence joins TRBV20-1 and TRBJ1-5; D may be TRBD1 (5 bases). The CDR3 consists of 17 residues. Germline CDR1 is DFQATT and CDR2 is SNEGSKA (reference sequence). V was pared by 8 bases and J by 3 bases, with 26 bases between. CDR3 sequence (DNA): TGCAGTCGGGGGGTTGAAGAAGCTACGCAAGTCAATCAGCCCCAGCATTTT. Translating it yields CSRGVEEATQVNQPQHF.

This clonotype has ten or more counts. The chain joins TRBV11-2 to TRBJ2-7; 11 bases are shared with TRBD2. Germline V gene data show CDR1 as SGHAT and CDR2 as FQNNGV. With 6 bases clipped from V and 4 bases from J, the junction kept 8 bases outside the gene matches. The length of the CDR3 is 15 residues. The CDR3 DNA is TGTGCCAGCAGGGCACCCGGGACTAGCGGATACGAGCAGTACTTC. As protein: CASRAPGTSGYEQYF.

V gene TRBV9 combines with J gene TRBJ1-5; maybe TRBD1 (5 bases). Germline V gene lookup returns CDR1 SGDLS and CDR2 YYNGEE. This CDR3 has 18 amino acids. V dropped 0 bases and J dropped 5 bases, with 21 bases sitting between them. Here the CDR3 DNA reads TGTGCCAGCAGCGTAGATGTAAGGATGGACAATTCTGATCAGCCCCAGCATTTT. Encoded protein: CASSVDVRMDNSDQPQHF.

This clonotype has just a few counts. This sequence joins TRBV25-1 and TRBJ1-1; no reliable D call. The V end was cut by 2 bases, the J end by 11 bases, with 9 bases between. CDR1 MGHDK and CDR2 SYGVNS come from the germline V gene. The CDR3 consists of 11 residues. The DNA of the CDR3 is TGTGCCAGCAGTGAACGGAGGGATGCTTTCTTT. Translating gives CASSERRDAFF.

This clonotype was counted only a few times. The chain couples TRBV30 to TRBJ1-1; D remains unclear. In germline, CDR1 is GTSNPN, CDR2 SVGIG (reference sequence). Trimming left V 4 bases short and J 6 bases short, with 9 bases between. The CDR3 contains 11 residues. The CDR3 DNA reads as TGTGCCTGGAATGGGGTGGCTGAAGCTTTCTTT. Residues: CAWNGVAEAFF.

This clonotype was found many times. The chain recombines TRBV6-1 with TRBJ1-6, with D tentatively TRBD1 (5 bases). V lost 8 bases, J lost 7 bases, and 18 bases lay in between. CDR1 MNHNS and CDR2 SASEGT come from the germline V gene. The CDR3 consists of 15 residues. This CDR3 reads CASRVPGLENSPLHF. For the CDR3, the DNA is TGTGCCAGCCGGGTACCAGGGTTGGAGAATTCACCCCTCCACTTT.

This clonotype was detected only a few times. This chain connects TRBV19 to TRBJ2-5; D gene ambiguous. Germline V gene data show CDR1 as LNHDA and CDR2 as SQIVND (reference sequence). V lost 0 bases and J lost 2, with 10 bases in between. This CDR3 contains 15 residues. CDR3 nucleotides: TGTGCCAGTAGTATAGATCGACATACGCAAGAGACCCAGTACTTC. Translated: CASSIDRHTQETQYF.

This clonotype appeared many times. The chain joins TRBV9 to TRBJ2-1; maybe TRBD2 (7 bases). Germline V gives CDR1 SGDLS, CDR2 YYNGEE. CDR3 length: 17 residues. Trimming shortened V by 2 bases and J by 5 bases, and 20 bases separated the two germline ends. The CDR3 here is CASSVLGQAGADNEQFF. CDR3 DNA: TGTGCCAGCAGCGTCCTTGGGCAGGCGGGGGCGGACAATGAGCAGTTCTTC.

With regard to this clonotype: A much larger clonotype is one base distant, so this may be a read error. This chain joins TRBV12-3 or TRBV12-4 and TRBJ2-3; D gene uncertain. This CDR3 has 15 residues. Trimming took off 6 bases at V and 1 base at J, with 14 bases between the two ends. CDR3 sequence (DNA): TGTGCCAGCAGAGCCGCATCCCCACGCACAGATACGCAGTATTTT. Translating gives CASRAASPRTDTQYF.

This clonotype was recorded many times. The chain recombines TRBV7-6 with TRBJ1-1, with 7 positions matching TRBD1. Germline V CDR1 and CDR2: SGHVS, FNYEAQ. After removal of 5 bases from V and 11 bases from J, the junction contained 11 bases not matched to a gene. CDR3 length: 13 residues. The CDR3 region has the DNA TGTGCCAGCAGCCCCAGGGGTCCCAGGGGGGCTTTCTTT. Encoded protein: CASSPRGPRGAFF.

This clonotype was seen at least ten times. V gene TRBV3-1 combines with J gene TRBJ2-5; 11 bases fit TRBD2. The CDR3 length is 16 residues. Looked up from germline, CDR1 is LGHDT and CDR2 is YNNKEL (reference sequence). The ends lost 4 bases at V and 1 base at J; junction bases unmatched: 5. The CDR3 nucleotides read TGTGCCAGCAGCCGAGCTAGCGGGGGGTTCCAAGAGACCCAGTACTTC. This gives the protein CASSRASGGFQETQYF.

J is TRBJ1-2 and V is TRBV24-1; 7 bases align to TRBD1. The germline V gene has CDR1 KGHDR and CDR2 SFDVKD. J was trimmed by 2 bases and V by 5 bases; bases with no gene match: 4. CDR3 length: 14 amino acids. CDR3 sequence: CATSASDRNYGYTF. CDR3 sequence (DNA): TGTGCCACCAGTGCCTCGGACAGGAACTATGGCTACACCTTC.

Many counts were recorded for this clonotype. The chain is built from TRBV3-1 and TRBJ2-1; D is ambiguous. CDR3 length: 14 amino acids. V shed 0 bases and J shed 4 bases, with 7 bases lying between them. The germline V gene encodes CDR1 LGHDT and CDR2 YNNKEL (reference sequence). The CDR3 DNA reads as TGTGCCAGCAGCCAAGAAGAGGCTTACAATGAGCAGTTCTTC. Translation: CASSQEEAYNEQFF.